This T cell receptor (beta chain) was sequenced during a study of OX40 agonist ivuxolimab in advanced cancers. Study at large: Anti-PD-1, anti-PD-L1 or anti-CTLA-4 therapy given earlier was allowed, and 40% had some.

Germline V gives CDR1 KGHSH, CDR2 LQKENI. V was clipped by 2 bases and J by 2 bases, with 9 bases between them. The CDR3 is made up of 15 amino acids. This clone was seen a handful of times. Antigen unknown. Samples were taken at baseline and on day 1 of cycles 4 and 7. Whole-study results and caveats: Partial responders at 0.1-3.0 mg/kg showed near-lowest clonal expansion.

The repertoire was sequenced with immunoSEQ multiplex PCR; TCRdb's copy has only in-frame clones and lacks some. The table lists over 15,000 clones, over 60% of them singletons. The sequence was obtained from an adult with an advanced solid tumor such as melanoma, head and neck, liver or kidney cancer. The sequences come from CD4+ or CD8+ T cells sorted from blood, collected in a trial of the OX40 agonist ivuxolimab. This chain uses TRBV18 with TRBJ1-4; D is undetermined. In DNA, the CDR3 is TGTGCCAGCTCACCAGAGTGGGGTACTAATGAAAAACTGTTTTTT. Amino acids: CASSPEWGTNEKLFF.